This TCR beta chain is drawn from a study of blood T cells in healthy people across ages. CDR3 length: 14 amino acids. Trimming cost V 3 bases and J 4 bases, with 13 bases left between them. The germline gives CDR1 DFQATT, CDR2 SNEGSKA (reference sequence). This clonotype showed up just a few times. For the second PCR, which ran for about 7 to 11 cycles, a sample-barcoded 5' primer and a J-beta primer mix were used. TCRdb reanalysed the 5' RACE reads using MiXCR and keeps one entry per CDR3 protein. The sample has hundreds of thousands of distinct CDR3 sequences, roughly 31% seen once; the top ten hold around a sixth.

The material sequenced was blood. The V and J genes are TRBV20-1 and TRBJ1-3; D may be TRBD1 (5 bases). The sequence was obtained from a woman over 75 in good health. CDR3 nucleotides: TGCAGTGCTAGGCGGCAGGGAACGGGAAACACCATATATTTT. As protein: CSARRQGTGNTIYF.